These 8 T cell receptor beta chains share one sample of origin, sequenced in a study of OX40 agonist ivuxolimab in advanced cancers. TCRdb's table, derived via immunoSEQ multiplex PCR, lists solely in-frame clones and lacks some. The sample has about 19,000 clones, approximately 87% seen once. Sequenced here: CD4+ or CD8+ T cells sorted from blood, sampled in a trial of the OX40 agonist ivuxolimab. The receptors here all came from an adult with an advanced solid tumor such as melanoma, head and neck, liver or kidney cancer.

The CDR3 region has the DNA TGTGCCAGTAGTATAGCGGGTCAGCCCTATGGCTACACCTTC. As protein: CASSIAGQPYGYTF. The chain employs TRBV19 and TRBJ1-2; D unresolved. V gave up 1 base and J gave up 4 bases, with 10 bases separating them. Germline V lookup: CDR1 LNHDA, CDR2 SQIVND (reference sequence). The CDR3 length is 14 residues.

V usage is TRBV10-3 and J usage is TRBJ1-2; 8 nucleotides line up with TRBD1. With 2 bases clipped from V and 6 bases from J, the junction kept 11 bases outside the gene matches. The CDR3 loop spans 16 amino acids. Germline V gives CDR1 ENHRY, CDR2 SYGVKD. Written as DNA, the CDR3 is TGTGCCATCAGTGAGCCGTATTCCGACAGGGGTGATGGCTACACCTTC. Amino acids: CAISEPYSDRGDGYTF.

CDR3 sequence reads: CASSVGERLNEKLFF. CDR3 DNA: TGTGCCAGCAGCGTAGGAGAACGATTAAATGAAAAACTGTTTTTT. The rearrangement joins TRBV9 to TRBJ1-4; the D is unclear. Germline CDR1 and CDR2: SGDLS and YYNGEE. Trimming shortened V by 0 bases and J by 5 bases, and 11 bases separated the two germline ends. The CDR3 runs to 15 residues.

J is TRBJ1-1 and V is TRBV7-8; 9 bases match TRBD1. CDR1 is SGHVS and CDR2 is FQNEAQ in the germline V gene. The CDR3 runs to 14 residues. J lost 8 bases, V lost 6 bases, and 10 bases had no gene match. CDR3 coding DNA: TGTGCCAGCAGATCTGGACAGGGGAGGACCGAAGCTTTCTTT. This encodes CASRSGQGRTEAFF. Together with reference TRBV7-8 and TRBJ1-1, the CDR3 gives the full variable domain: GAGVSQSPRYKVAKRGQDVALRCDPISGHVSLFWYQQALGQGPEFLTYFQNEAQLDKSGLPSDRFFAERPEGSVSTLKIQRTQQEDSAVYLCASRSGQGRTEAFFGQGTRLTVV.

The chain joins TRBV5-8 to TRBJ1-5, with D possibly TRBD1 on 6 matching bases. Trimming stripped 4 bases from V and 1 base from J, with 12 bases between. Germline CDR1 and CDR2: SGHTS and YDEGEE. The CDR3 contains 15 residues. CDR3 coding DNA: TGTGCCAGCAGCCGCGGGGGGGCCAGCAATCAGCCCCAGCATTTT. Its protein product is CASSRGGASNQPQHF.

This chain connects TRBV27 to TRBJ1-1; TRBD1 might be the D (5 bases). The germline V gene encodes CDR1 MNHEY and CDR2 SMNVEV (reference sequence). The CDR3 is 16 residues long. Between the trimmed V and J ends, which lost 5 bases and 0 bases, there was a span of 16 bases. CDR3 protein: CASSLRQNHMNTEAFF. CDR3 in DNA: TGTGCCAGCAGTCTCCGACAGAATCACATGAACACTGAAGCTTTCTTT.

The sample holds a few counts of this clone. The CDR3 sequence: CASSPYRGVDSPLHF. CDR3 bases: TGTGCCAGCAGCCCATACAGGGGAGTAGATTCACCCCTCCACTTT. The rearrangement joins TRBV11-2 to TRBJ1-6; the match to TRBD1 covers 7 bases. CDR1 is SGHAT and CDR2 is FQNNGV in the germline V gene. V lost 5 bases and J lost 8; bases outside the gene matches: 9. There are 15 residues in the CDR3. The full variable domain, rest sourced from reference TRBV11-2 and TRBJ1-6, is EAGVAQSPRYKIIEKRQSVAFWCNPISGHATLYWYQQILGQGPKLLIQFQNNGVVDDSQLPKDRFSAERLKGVDSTLKIQPAKLEDSAVYLCASSPYRGVDSPLHFGNGTRLTVT.

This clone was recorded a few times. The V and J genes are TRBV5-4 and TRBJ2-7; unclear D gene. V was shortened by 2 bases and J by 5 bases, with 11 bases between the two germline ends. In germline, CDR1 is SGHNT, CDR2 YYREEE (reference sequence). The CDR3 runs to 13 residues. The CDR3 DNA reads TGTGCCAGCAGCTTCTCTCAGCGACACGAGCAGTACTTC. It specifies CASSFSQRHEQYF.